This T cell receptor (beta chain) comes out of a study of CD4+ T cells in melanoma (dated 2022 in TCRdb). With respect to the entire study: The study examined neoantigen-specific CD4+ T cells in human melanoma. What the research found in general, with its limitations: Neoantigen-specific CD4+ T cells in melanoma were reported to show diverse differentiation states. The report described a correlation between neoantigen-specific CD4+ T cells and the function of CD8+ T cells, macrophages and B cells.

A remark on this clone: Its antigen is still unknown. It has no much larger one-base neighbor in the sample; base qualities were not kept.

V is pared back by 5 bases and J by 13 bases, with 18 bases lying between the germline termini. Measured from the cysteine to the phenylalanine, the CDR3 is 12 residues long. Only the CDR3 DNA is retained, 36 bases long and in frame from the first base. The germline V gene yields SQVTM for CDR1 and ANQGSEA for CDR2. The donors were people with melanoma. Receptor libraries were prepared by the immunoSEQ multiplex PCR assay. Sourced from immuneACCESS, this table was stored by TCRdb with only in-frame sequences that have V and J called. A share of the clones is absent; for the studies checked, an unresolved V gene accounts for under half, and the remainder has no known explanation. This sample comprises over 15,000 clones, about four fifths of them detected only once. The ten top clones hold 5.1% of the sample.

The source of this sequence is a human donor with melanoma. The specimen was cells from a culture (not recorded whether cultured in vitro). The rearranged segments are TRBV29-1 and TRBJ2-1; the D gene identity is not certain. CDR3 loop: CSVPIIGGLQFF. DNA sequence: TGCAGCGTTCCCATAATTGGCGGCCTCCAGTTCTTC.